The 31 T cell receptor beta chains reported below all come from one sample, sequenced in a study of cytomegalovirus exposure and HLA in healthy donors. 13 Jbeta primers and 60 Vbeta primers were used for the PCR. Method: immunoSEQ multiplex PCR; TCRdb's copy keeps in-frame clones and lacks some. The sample has 95,000 to 100,000 clones, 76% seen once. The specimen was PBMCs. These receptors were obtained from a man aged 40-50 years in good health and CMV-seronegative.

The CDR3 here is CASSQGSDYGYTF. CDR3 in DNA: TGTGCCAGCAGTCAGGGGTCAGACTATGGCTACACCTTC. The chain recombines TRBV6-6 with TRBJ1-2, with D possibly being TRBD1 (6 bases). Germline lookup yields CDR1 MNHNY and CDR2 SVGAGI (reference sequence). Trimming removed 5 bases from V and 3 bases from J, with 10 bases in between. The CDR3 runs to 13 residues.

This clone was seen a few times. This chain joins TRBV10-3 and TRBJ1-1; D is possibly TRBD1 (5 bases). The length of the CDR3 is 15 residues. The germline V and J ends were trimmed by 5 bases and 5 bases, with 18 bases remaining between them. Germline lookup yields CDR1 ENHRY and CDR2 SYGVKD. The CDR3, as DNA: TGTGCCATCAGTCGGGTGGGGGGGGAGTGGACTGAAGCTTTCTTT. Protein product: CAISRVGGEWTEAFF.

The chain joins TRBV7-8 to TRBJ1-1, with D unclear. This CDR3 is built from 15 residues. Per germline, CDR1 SGHVS and CDR2 FQNEAQ. V was pared by 4 bases and J by 4 bases, with 16 bases between. In nucleotides, the CDR3 is TGTGCCAGCAGCTCCCTCATGGGAGGGAGCACTGAAGCTTTCTTT. Protein product: CASSSLMGGSTEAFF.

This rearrangement joins TRBV6-1 to TRBJ1-6, with D maybe TRBD1 (5 bases). Germline-derived CDR1 and CDR2 are MNHNS and SASEGT. The CDR3 spans 14 residues. V shed 6 bases and J shed 5 bases, with 11 bases lying between them. The chain's CDR3 is CASSPRGDNSPLHF. As DNA, the CDR3 is TGTGCCAGCAGCCCCCGGGGGGATAATTCACCCCTCCACTTT.

To note about this clone: One end of the junction is discordant with germline, which a read error may explain. This chain links TRBV7-9 with TRBJ1-3, with D perhaps matching TRBD1 (6 bases). The CDR3 is 14 amino acids. Germline V gene lookup returns CDR1 SEHNR and CDR2 FQNEAQ (reference sequence). CDR3 sequence (DNA): TGTTCCAGCAGCTTAGAACAGGGTGGAAACACCATATATTTT. This sequence encodes CSSSLEQGGNTIYF.

The chain combines TRBV28 with TRBJ1-2, with D hard to call. V dropped 5 bases and J dropped 3 bases, with 7 bases sitting between them. The CDR3 contains 12 residues. The germline CDR1 and CDR2 sequences are MDHEN and SYDVKM. The CDR3 reads CASSPGYYGYTF. CDR3 DNA: TGTGCCAGCAGTCCCGGGTACTATGGCTACACCTTC.

The V call is TRBV5-6, the J call TRBJ1-4, with 11 bases fitting TRBD1. The CDR3 is made up of 15 amino acids. Trimming cost V 0 bases and J 7 bases; bases outside gene matches: 2. Germline CDR1 and CDR2: SGHDT and YYEEEE. The DNA of the CDR3 is TGTGCCAGCAGCTTGGCGGGACAGGGGGGTGAAAAACTGTTTTTT. Translating gives CASSLAGQGGEKLFF.

This rearrangement joins TRBV5-1 to TRBJ2-4; D uncertain. The CDR3 has 14 amino acids. CDR1 SGHRS and CDR2 YFSETQ come from the germline V gene. V gave up 0 bases and J gave up 0 bases, with 4 bases separating them. The CDR3 DNA reads as TGCGCCAGCAGCTTGGATCTAGCCAAAAACATTCAGTACTTC. Its translation is CASSLDLAKNIQYF.

This clone was found once. V usage is TRBV7-8 and J usage is TRBJ1-5, with TRBD1 matching over 9 bases. J gave up 4 bases and V 5 bases, and 6 bases lay outside the gene matches. CDR3 length: 15 residues. CDR1 and CDR2 from the germline V gene are SGHVS and FQNEAQ. CDR3 region: CASSRGQGPNQPQHF. Written as DNA, the CDR3 is TGTGCCAGCAGCCGGGGACAGGGACCAAATCAGCCCCAGCATTTT.

This clone was detected only once. The V and J genes are TRBV5-5 and TRBJ1-2; 10 bases are a match to TRBD1. This CDR3 comprises 17 residues. With 3 bases clipped from V and 8 bases from J, the junction kept 16 bases outside the gene matches. Germline CDR1 reads SGHKS; CDR2 reads YYEKEE (reference sequence). The CDR3 DNA is TGTGCCAGCAGCTCCACCTACGACAGGGGGCAAAGGAAGGGCTACACCTTC. Translated: CASSSTYDRGQRKGYTF. The whole variable domain, remainder taken from reference TRBV5-5 and TRBJ1-2, is DAGVTQSPTHLIKTRGQQVTLRCSPISGHKSVSWYQQVLGQGPQFIFQYYEKEERGRGNFPDRFSARQFPNYSSELNVNALLLGDSALYLCASSSTYDRGQRKGYTFGSGTRLTVV.

J is TRBJ1-6 and V is TRBV27; 7 bases match TRBD1. Germline V CDR1 and CDR2: MNHEY, SMNVEV (reference sequence). The CDR3 is 15 residues long. Losses at the gene ends were 0 bases for V and 10 bases for J; bases not matched to a gene: 6. The CDR3 spells CASSLSNRGSSPLHF. The DNA for the CDR3 is TGTGCCAGCAGTTTATCAAACAGGGGCTCCTCACCCCTCCACTTT.

V usage is TRBV7-6 and J usage is TRBJ1-3; 7 bases are shared with TRBD1. Trimming took 5 bases from V and 4 from J; bases not matched to a gene: 8. The germline V gene encodes CDR1 SGHVS and CDR2 FNYEAQ. This CDR3 contains 15 residues. The CDR3: CASSRGGARGNTIYF. CDR3 sequence (DNA): TGTGCCAGCAGCCGAGGGGGCGCGAGAGGAAACACCATATATTTT. The whole variable domain, filled in from reference TRBV7-6 and TRBJ1-3, reads GAGVSQSPRYKVTKRGQDVALRCDPISGHVSLYWYRQALGQGPEFLTYFNYEAQQDKSGLPNDRFSAERPEGSISTLTIQRTEQRDSAMYRCASSRGGARGNTIYFGEGSWLTVV.

V gene TRBV2 combines with J gene TRBJ2-2, with 8 bases that match TRBD1. J lost 0 bases, V lost 6 bases, and 6 bases had no gene match. This CDR3 is built from 16 residues. Germline CDR1 reads SNHLY; CDR2 reads FYNNEI. This chain's CDR3 is CASSRQGPTNTGELFF. In DNA, the CDR3 is TGTGCCAGCAGCCGACAGGGGCCTACGAACACCGGGGAGCTGTTTTTT.

This clone came up once. This chain uses TRBV7-2 with TRBJ2-2, with 12 bases identical to TRBD2. The CDR3 covers 17 residues. Germline loops: CDR1 SGHTA, CDR2 FQGNSA. Trimming at V came to 5 bases and at J to 1 base, leaving 5 bases not matched to a gene. CDR3 sequence (DNA): TGTGCCAGCAGCGAACTAGCGGGGGGAGGGAACACCGGGGAGCTGTTTTTT. It codes for CASSELAGGGNTGELFF.

This clone has just a few counts. The chain couples TRBV11-3 to TRBJ2-3; D may be TRBD2 (5 bases). Trimming left V 3 bases short and J 5 bases short, with 6 bases between. This CDR3 contains 12 residues. The germline V gene has CDR1 SGHNT and CDR2 YENEEA. The CDR3 reads CASSFEGDTQYF. The CDR3 nucleotides read TGTGCCAGCAGCTTCGAGGGAGATACGCAGTATTTT.

The chain employs TRBV19 and TRBJ2-5, with 10 nucleotides matching TRBD2. V lost 7 bases to trimming and J lost 4 bases; unmatched junction nucleotides: 6. CDR3 length: 14 residues. Per germline, CDR1 LNHDA and CDR2 SQIVND (reference sequence). CDR3 protein: CASMSGGAGETQYF. The CDR3 nucleotides are TGTGCCAGTATGAGCGGGGGGGCGGGAGAGACCCAGTACTTC. The full variable domain, completed using reference TRBV19 and TRBJ2-5, is DGGITQSPKYLFRKEGQNVTLSCEQNLNHDAMYWYRQDPGQGLRLIYYSQIVNDFQKGDIAEGYSVSREKKESFPLTVTSAQKNPTAFYLCASMSGGAGETQYFGPGTRLLVL.

The rearrangement uses TRBV12-2 and TRBJ1-5; TRBD1 is the table's D call and was not checked against the DNA. TRBV12-2 is recorded as a pseudogene. There are 12 residues in the CDR3. The CDR3: CARGSPNQPQHF. DNA of the CDR3: TGTGCTAGGGGGTCCCCAAATCAGCCCCAGCATTTT.

The genes are TRBV6-4 and TRBJ2-7; 8 bases are a match to TRBD2. The CDR3 loop spans 16 amino acids. Losses at the gene ends were 5 bases for V and 3 bases for J; bases not matched to a gene: 12. Germline CDR1 MRHNA, CDR2 SNTAGT. Here the CDR3 DNA reads TGTGCCAGCAGTACCGGGCTAGCGGGCAGACTCTACGAGCAGTACGTC. Translation: CASSTGLAGRLYEQYV.

The V gene is TRBV30, the J gene TRBJ1-1; 8 bases map to TRBD1. The CDR3 contains 17 residues. Looked up from germline, CDR1 is GTSNPN and CDR2 is SVGIG (reference sequence). V dropped 0 bases and J dropped 1; count of bases not matched to a gene: 10. The CDR3 nucleotides are TGTGCCTGGAGTGTCGGCAGGGGGCTTTTAAGGAACACTGAAGCTTTCTTT. The encoded protein is CAWSVGRGLLRNTEAFF. Based on the CDR3 plus reference TRBV30 and TRBJ1-1, the full variable domain is SQTIHQWPATLVQPVGSPLSLECTVEGTSNPNLYWYRQAAGRGLQLLFYSVGIGQISSEVPQNLSASRPQDRQFILSSKKLLLSDSGFYLCAWSVGRGLLRNTEAFFGQGTRLTVV.

The V call is TRBV5-1, the J call TRBJ2-1; 8 positions match TRBD2. The CDR3 length is 16 residues. The germline CDR1 and CDR2 sequences are SGHRS and YFSETQ. Losses at the gene ends were 0 bases for V and 3 bases for J; bases not matched to a gene: 5. CDR3 sequence reads: CASSLVSGGIYNEQFF. DNA of the CDR3: TGCGCCAGCAGCTTGGTTTCGGGGGGGATCTACAATGAGCAGTTCTTC.

This chain connects TRBV2 to TRBJ1-5, with D perhaps matching TRBD1 (6 bases). The CDR3 consists of 14 residues. CDR1 is SNHLY, CDR2 FYNNEI, per germline. The V and J ends lost 6 bases and 2 bases respectively, with 11 bases between them. The CDR3 DNA follows: TGTGCCAGCAGAATACAGGGTGGCAATCAGCCCCAGCATTTT. It specifies CASRIQGGNQPQHF.

This clone was seen only a few times. The chain combines TRBV6-5 with TRBJ1-6; D possibly corresponds to TRBD1 (6 bases). V was pared by 5 bases and J by 10 bases, with 18 bases between. There are 15 residues in the CDR3. The germline gives CDR1 MNHEY, CDR2 SVGAGI. Written as DNA, the CDR3 is TGTGCCAGCAGTCCCATACAGGGTTCAAGGTCACCCCTCCACTTT. It is translated as CASSPIQGSRSPLHF.

This clone was counted a single time. This sequence joins TRBV5-4 and TRBJ1-2; TRBD1 agrees at 7 bases. CDR1 and CDR2 (germline): SGHNT, YYREEE (reference sequence). CDR3 size: 14 residues. V gave up 5 bases and J gave up 6 bases; unmatched junction bases: 10. CDR3 protein: CASRSDRSWDGYTF. CDR3 in DNA: TGTGCCAGCAGATCGGACAGGTCCTGGGATGGCTACACCTTC.

The chain recombines TRBV5-6 with TRBJ1-2; D ambiguous. CDR1 and CDR2 (germline): SGHDT, YYEEEE. V lost 5 bases, J lost 4 bases, and 12 bases lay in between. This CDR3 spans 13 amino acids. The CDR3 nucleotides are TGTGCCAGCAGATCAGCAGGCTCCTATGGCTACACCTTC. This gives the protein CASRSAGSYGYTF.

This chain joins TRBV5-8 and TRBJ2-5, with a possible D match to TRBD2 (5 bases). V was cut by 6 bases and J by 5 bases, with 14 bases left in between. CDR3 size: 13 residues. CDR1 and CDR2 (germline): SGHTS, YDEGEE. Here the CDR3 reads CASNRRGKETQYF. The CDR3 region has the DNA TGTGCCAGCAACCGGAGAGGGAAGGAGACCCAGTACTTC.

The chain recombines TRBV10-3 with TRBJ1-1; D is perhaps TRBD1 (6 bases). The CDR3 totals 14 residues. V shed 2 bases and J shed 1 base, with 8 bases lying between them. Germline V gene sequence: CDR1 ENHRY, CDR2 SYGVKD. CDR3: CAISEGGSNTEAFF. CDR3 nucleotide sequence: TGTGCCATCAGTGAGGGGGGCTCGAACACTGAAGCTTTCTTT.

Here the CDR3 DNA reads TGTGCCACCCGGGACAGGGGGCTCTCCGGGGAGCTGTTTTTT. It codes for CATRDRGLSGELFF. The chain couples TRBV19 to TRBJ2-2; TRBD1 matches 12 bases. V trimming: 10 bases; J trimming: 6 bases; junction bases outside the gene matches: 6. The germline V gene encodes CDR1 LNHDA and CDR2 SQIVND (reference sequence). The CDR3 extends over 14 amino acids.

This chain connects TRBV12-5 to TRBJ2-3; D is possibly TRBD1 (5 bases). The CDR3 extends over 13 amino acids. The V gene's germline CDR1 is LGHNT and CDR2 FRNRAP. V was shortened by 6 bases and J by 3 bases, with 10 bases between the two germline ends. CDR3 in DNA: TGTGCTAGTGGACTTCAGGGTACAGATACGCAGTATTTT. It yields the protein CASGLQGTDTQYF.

The chain links TRBV19 to TRBJ1-2; maybe TRBD1 (5 bases). Per the germline V gene, CDR1 is LNHDA and CDR2 is SQIVND (reference sequence). The CDR3 totals 13 residues. V was trimmed by 6 bases and J by 7 bases, leaving 15 bases between them. The CDR3 DNA follows: TGTGCCAGTAGGGGACTGGGATGGTTTGGCTACACCTTC. It codes for CASRGLGWFGYTF.

This clone was counted a few times. The chain uses TRBV5-1 and TRBJ1-5, with a tentative D call TRBD1 (6 bases). Germline V gives CDR1 SGHRS, CDR2 YFSETQ. The V and J ends lost 7 bases and 1 base respectively, with 15 bases between them. This CDR3 spans 15 amino acids. The CDR3 spells CASALGGASNQPQHF. Here the CDR3 DNA reads TGCGCCAGCGCCTTGGGGGGCGCGAGCAATCAGCCCCAGCATTTT.

This chain joins TRBV19 and TRBJ2-1; a possible D gene is TRBD1 (6 bases). V was trimmed by 6 bases and J by 13 bases, leaving 16 bases between them. Germline values: CDR1 LNHDA, CDR2 SQIVND (reference sequence). CDR3 length: 12 residues. The CDR3 DNA reads as TGTGCCAGTAGCTTAACAGGGTACAGACAGTTCTTC. Translated: CASSLTGYRQFF. Using reference TRBV19 and TRBJ2-1 for the parts outside the CDR3, the full variable domain is DGGITQSPKYLFRKEGQNVTLSCEQNLNHDAMYWYRQDPGQGLRLIYYSQIVNDFQKGDIAEGYSVSREKKESFPLTVTSAQKNPTAFYLCASSLTGYRQFFGPGTRLTVL.